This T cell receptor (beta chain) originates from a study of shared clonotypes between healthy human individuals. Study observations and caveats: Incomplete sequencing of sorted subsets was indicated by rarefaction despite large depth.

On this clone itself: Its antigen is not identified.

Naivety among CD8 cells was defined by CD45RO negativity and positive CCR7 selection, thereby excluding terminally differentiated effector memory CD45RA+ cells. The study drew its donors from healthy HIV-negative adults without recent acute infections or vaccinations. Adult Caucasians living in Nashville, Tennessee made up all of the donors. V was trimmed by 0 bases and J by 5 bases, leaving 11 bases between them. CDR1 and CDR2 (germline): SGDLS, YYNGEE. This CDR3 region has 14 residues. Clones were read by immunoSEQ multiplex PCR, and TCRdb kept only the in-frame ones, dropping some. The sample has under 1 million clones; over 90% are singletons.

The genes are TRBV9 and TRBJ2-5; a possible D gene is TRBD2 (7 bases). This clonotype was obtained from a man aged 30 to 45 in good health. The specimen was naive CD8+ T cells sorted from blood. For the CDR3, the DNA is TGTGCCAGCAGCGTAGGAGGGAGGGGGGAGACCCAGTACTTC. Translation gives CASSVGGRGETQYF.